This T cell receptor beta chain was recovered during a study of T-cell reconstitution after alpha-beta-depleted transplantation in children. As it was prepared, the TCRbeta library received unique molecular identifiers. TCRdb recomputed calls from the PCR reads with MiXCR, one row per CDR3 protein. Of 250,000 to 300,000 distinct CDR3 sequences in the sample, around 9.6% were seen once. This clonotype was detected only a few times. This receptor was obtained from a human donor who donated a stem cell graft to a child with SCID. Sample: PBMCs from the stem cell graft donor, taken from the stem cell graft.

CDR3 sequence (DNA): TGTGCCAGCAGATTGGGCGCCGAGCAGTACTTC. Its protein product is CASRLGAEQYF. V gene TRBV12-3 or TRBV12-4 combines with J gene TRBJ2-7; D is unresolved. The CDR3 is made up of 11 amino acids. V lost 6 bases, J lost 6 bases, and 9 bases lay in between.